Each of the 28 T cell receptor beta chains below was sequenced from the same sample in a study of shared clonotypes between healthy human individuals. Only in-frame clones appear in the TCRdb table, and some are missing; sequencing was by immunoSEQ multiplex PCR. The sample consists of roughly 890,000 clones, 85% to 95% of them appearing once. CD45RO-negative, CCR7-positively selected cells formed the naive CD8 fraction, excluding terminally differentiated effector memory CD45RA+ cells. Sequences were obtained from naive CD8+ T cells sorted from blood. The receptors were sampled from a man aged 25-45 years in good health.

This CDR3 is CASSGWGGEQFF. For the CDR3, the DNA is TGTGCCAGCAGTGGGTGGGGTGGTGAGCAGTTCTTC. The V and J genes are TRBV6-5 and TRBJ2-1; D gene uncertain. In germline, CDR1 is MNHEY, CDR2 SVGAGI. Deletions cut 5 bases from V and 9 bases from J, with 11 bases between. The CDR3 covers 12 residues.

The CDR3 spells CASSPGTSGGQETQYF. The CDR3 DNA is TGTGCCAGCAGTCCCGGGACTAGCGGGGGACAAGAGACCCAGTACTTC. The V and J genes are TRBV27 and TRBJ2-5; 14 nucleotides align to TRBD2. CDR1 MNHEY and CDR2 SMNVEV come from the germline V gene (reference sequence). The CDR3 is 16 amino acids. The junction had 4 bases not matched to a gene; V was cut back by 5 bases and J by 2 bases.

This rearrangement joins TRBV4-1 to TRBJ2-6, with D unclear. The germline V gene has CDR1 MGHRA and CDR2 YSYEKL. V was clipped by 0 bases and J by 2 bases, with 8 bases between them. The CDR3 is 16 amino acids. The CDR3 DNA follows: TGCGCCAGCAGCCAAGAACCAGTCGCTGGGGCCAACGTCCTGACTTTC. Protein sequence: CASSQEPVAGANVLTF.

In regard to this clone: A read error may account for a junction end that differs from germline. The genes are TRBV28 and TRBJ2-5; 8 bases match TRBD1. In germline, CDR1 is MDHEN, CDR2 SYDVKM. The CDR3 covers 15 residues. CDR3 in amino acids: CVSLDRTGWQETQYF. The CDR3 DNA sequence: TGTGTCAGCCTGGATCGGACAGGGTGGCAAGAGACCCAGTACTTC.

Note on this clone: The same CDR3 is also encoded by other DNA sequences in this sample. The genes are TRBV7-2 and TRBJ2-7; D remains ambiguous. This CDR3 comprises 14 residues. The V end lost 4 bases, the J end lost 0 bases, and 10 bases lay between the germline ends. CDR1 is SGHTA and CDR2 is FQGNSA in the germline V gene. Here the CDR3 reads CASSSGPSSYEQYF. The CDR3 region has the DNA TGTGCCAGCAGCTCAGGACCGAGCTCCTACGAGCAGTACTTC.

The CDR3 nucleotides are TGTGCTAGTGGTTCAGGGATCCCGAACACTGAAGCTTTCTTT. It specifies CASGSGIPNTEAFF. The chain links TRBV12-5 to TRBJ1-1, with D tentatively TRBD1 (5 bases). V lost 4 bases and J lost 1, with 10 bases in between. This CDR3 spans 14 amino acids. Germline loops: CDR1 LGHNT, CDR2 FRNRAP.

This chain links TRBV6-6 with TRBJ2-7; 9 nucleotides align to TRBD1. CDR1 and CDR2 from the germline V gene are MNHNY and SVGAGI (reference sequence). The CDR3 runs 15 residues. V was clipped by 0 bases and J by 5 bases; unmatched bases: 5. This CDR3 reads CASSYSRDREDEQYF. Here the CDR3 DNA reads TGTGCCAGCAGTTACTCGCGGGACAGGGAGGACGAGCAGTACTTC.

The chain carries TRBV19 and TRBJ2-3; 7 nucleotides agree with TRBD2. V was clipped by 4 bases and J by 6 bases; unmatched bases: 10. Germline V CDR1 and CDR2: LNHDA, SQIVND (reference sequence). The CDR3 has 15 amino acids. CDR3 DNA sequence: TGTGCCAGTAGTAAGACTAGCTCTCAAGGGGATACGCAGTATTTT. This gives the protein CASSKTSSQGDTQYF.

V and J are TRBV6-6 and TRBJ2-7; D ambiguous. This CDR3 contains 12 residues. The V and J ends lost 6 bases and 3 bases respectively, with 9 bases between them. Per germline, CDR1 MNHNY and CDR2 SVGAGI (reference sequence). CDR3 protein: CASRGLNYEQYF. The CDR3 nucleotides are TGTGCCAGCAGGGGCTTGAACTACGAGCAGTACTTC.

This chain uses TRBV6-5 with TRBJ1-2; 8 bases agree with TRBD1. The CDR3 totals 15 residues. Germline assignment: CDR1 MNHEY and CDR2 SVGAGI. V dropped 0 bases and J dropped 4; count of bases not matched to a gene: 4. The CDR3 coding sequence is TGTGCCAGCAGTTACTCGACAGGGGAAAGCTATGGCTACACCTTC. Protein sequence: CASSYSTGESYGYTF.

The CDR3 sequence: CSAGAPMNTEAFF. As DNA, the CDR3 is TGCAGCGCTGGGGCCCCAATGAACACTGAAGCTTTCTTT. The chain uses TRBV29-1 and TRBJ1-1; tentative D call: TRBD1 (5 bases). This CDR3 has 13 amino acids. Germline V gives CDR1 SQVTM, CDR2 ANQGSEA. V lost 7 bases and J lost 0, with 12 bases in between.

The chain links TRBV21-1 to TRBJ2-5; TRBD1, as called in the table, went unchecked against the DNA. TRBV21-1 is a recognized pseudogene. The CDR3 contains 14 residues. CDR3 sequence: CASSNRTGRETQYF. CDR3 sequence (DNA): TGTGCCAGCAGCAACCGGACAGGTCGGGAGACCCAGTACTTC.

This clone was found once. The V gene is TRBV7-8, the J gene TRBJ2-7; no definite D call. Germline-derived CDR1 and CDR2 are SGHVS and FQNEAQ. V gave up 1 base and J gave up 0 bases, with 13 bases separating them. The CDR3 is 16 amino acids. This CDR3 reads CASSLVFGRSSYEQYF. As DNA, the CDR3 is TGTGCCAGCAGCTTAGTGTTTGGCAGGAGCTCCTACGAGCAGTACTTC.

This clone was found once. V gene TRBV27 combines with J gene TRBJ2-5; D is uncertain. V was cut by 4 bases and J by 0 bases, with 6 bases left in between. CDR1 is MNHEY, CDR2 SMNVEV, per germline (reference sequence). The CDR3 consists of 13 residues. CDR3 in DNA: TGTGCCAGCAGTTCTCCCCACCAAGAGACCCAGTACTTC. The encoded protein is CASSSPHQETQYF.

CDR3 coding DNA: TGCGCCAGCAGCTTTGGGGGAATAAATGAGCAGTTCTTC. Translation: CASSFGGINEQFF. The chain employs TRBV5-1 and TRBJ2-1; the D call may be TRBD1 or TRBD2 (5 bases each). The CDR3 contains 13 residues. V gave up 2 bases and J gave up 7 bases, with 10 bases separating them. Germline V gives CDR1 SGHRS, CDR2 YFSETQ.

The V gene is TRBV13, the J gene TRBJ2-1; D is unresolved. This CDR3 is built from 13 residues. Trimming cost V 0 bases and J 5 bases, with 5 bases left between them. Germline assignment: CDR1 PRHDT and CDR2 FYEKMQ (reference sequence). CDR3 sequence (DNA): TGTGCCAGCAGCTTAGGAGGGCACAATGAGCAGTTCTTC. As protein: CASSLGGHNEQFF.

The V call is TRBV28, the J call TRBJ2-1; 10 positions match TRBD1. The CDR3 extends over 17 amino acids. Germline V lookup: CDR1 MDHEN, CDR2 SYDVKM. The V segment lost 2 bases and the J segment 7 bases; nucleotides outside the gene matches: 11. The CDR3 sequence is CASSLRDRGRPGNEQFF. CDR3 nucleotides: TGTGCCAGCAGTTTACGCGACAGGGGGCGCCCGGGGAATGAGCAGTTCTTC.

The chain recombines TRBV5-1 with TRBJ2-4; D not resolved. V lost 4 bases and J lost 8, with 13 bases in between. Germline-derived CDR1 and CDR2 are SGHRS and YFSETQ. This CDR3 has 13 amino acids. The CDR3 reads CASSLLLGDIQYF. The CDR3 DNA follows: TGCGCCAGCAGCCTACTCTTAGGAGACATTCAGTACTTC.

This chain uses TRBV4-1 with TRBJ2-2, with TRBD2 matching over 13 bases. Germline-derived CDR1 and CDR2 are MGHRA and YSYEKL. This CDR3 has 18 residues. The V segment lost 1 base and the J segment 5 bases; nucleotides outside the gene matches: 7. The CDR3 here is CASSQVRGLAGRTGELFF. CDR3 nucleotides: TGCGCCAGCAGCCAAGTACGGGGACTAGCGGGACGGACCGGGGAGCTGTTTTTT.

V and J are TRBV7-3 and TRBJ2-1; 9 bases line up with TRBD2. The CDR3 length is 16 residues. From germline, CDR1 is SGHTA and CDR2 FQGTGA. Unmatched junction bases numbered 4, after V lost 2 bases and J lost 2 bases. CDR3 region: CASSLGLAGPYNEQFF. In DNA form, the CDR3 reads TGTGCCAGCAGCTTAGGGCTAGCGGGACCCTACAATGAGCAGTTCTTC.

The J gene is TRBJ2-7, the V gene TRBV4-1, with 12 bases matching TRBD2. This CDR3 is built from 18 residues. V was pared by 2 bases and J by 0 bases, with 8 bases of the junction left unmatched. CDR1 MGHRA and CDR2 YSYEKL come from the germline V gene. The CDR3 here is CASSQLGLAGPGSYEQYF. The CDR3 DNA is TGCGCCAGCAGCCAACTGGGACTAGCGGGTCCGGGCTCCTACGAGCAGTACTTC.

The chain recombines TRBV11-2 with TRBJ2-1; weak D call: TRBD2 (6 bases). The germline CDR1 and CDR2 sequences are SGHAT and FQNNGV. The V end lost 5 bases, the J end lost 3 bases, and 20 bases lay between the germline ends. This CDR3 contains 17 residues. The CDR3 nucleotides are TGTGCCAGCAGCCCGCGGGGTCGAGCTGAATACTACAATGAGCAGTTCTTC. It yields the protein CASSPRGRAEYYNEQFF.

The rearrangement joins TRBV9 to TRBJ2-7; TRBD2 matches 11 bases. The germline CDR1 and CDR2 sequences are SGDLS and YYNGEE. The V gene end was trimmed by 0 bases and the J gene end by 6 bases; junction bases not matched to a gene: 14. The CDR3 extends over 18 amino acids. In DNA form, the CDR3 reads TGTGCCAGCAGCGTAGATCCGGGGACTAGCGGAGGGAGGGGCGAGCAGTACTTC. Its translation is CASSVDPGTSGGRGEQYF.

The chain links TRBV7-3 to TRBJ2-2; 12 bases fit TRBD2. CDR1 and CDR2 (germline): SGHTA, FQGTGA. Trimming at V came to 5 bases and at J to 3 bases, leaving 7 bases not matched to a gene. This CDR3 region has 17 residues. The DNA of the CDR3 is TGTGCCAGCAGCCCGTCTAGCGGGAGGGTGTACACCGGGGAGCTGTTTTTT. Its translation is CASSPSSGRVYTGELFF. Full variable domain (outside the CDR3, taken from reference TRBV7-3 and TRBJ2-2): GAGVSQTPSNKVTEKGKYVELRCDPISGHTALYWYRQSLGQGPEFLIYFQGTGAADDSGLPNDRFFAVRPEGSVSTLKIQRTERGDSAVYLCASSPSSGRVYTGELFFGEGSRLTVL.

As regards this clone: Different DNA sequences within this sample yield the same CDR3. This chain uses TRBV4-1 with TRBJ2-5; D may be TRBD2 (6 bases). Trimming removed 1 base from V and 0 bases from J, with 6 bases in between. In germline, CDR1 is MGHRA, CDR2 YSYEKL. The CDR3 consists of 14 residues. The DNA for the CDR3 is TGCGCCAGCAGCCAAGTAGCGGACCAAGAGACCCAGTACTTC. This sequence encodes CASSQVADQETQYF.

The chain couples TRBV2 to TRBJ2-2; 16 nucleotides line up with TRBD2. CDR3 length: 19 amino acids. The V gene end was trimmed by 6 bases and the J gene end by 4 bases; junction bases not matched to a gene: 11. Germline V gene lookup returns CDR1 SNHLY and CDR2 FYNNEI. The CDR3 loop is CASSPRGTSGRGSTGELFF. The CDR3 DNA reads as TGTGCCAGCAGCCCAAGAGGGACTAGCGGGAGGGGGAGCACCGGGGAGCTGTTTTTT.

CDR3 DNA sequence: TGCGCCAGCAGCTTGGCCCCAGCGGGAGAGCTTTCCTACAATGAGCAGTTCTTC. Amino acid sequence: CASSLAPAGELSYNEQFF. The rearrangement joins TRBV5-1 to TRBJ2-1; 8 bases match TRBD2. Germline CDR1 and CDR2: SGHRS and YFSETQ. The CDR3 runs 18 residues. V shed 0 bases and J 1 base; nucleotides not matched to a gene: 9.

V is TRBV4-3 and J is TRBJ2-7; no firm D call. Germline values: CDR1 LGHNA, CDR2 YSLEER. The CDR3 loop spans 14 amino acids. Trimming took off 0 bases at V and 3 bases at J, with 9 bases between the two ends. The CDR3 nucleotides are TGCGCCAGCAGCCAAGATTCGCACGGCTACGAGCAGTACTTC. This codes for CASSQDSHGYEQYF.